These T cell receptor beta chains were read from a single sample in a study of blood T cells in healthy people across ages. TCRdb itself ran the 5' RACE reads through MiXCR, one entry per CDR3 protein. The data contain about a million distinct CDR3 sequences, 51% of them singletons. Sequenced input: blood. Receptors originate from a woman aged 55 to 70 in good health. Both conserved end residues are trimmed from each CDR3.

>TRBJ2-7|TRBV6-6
ASSYSSSGSSYEQY
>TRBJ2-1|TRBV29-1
SVAKAGGPGNEQF
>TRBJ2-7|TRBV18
ASSGSSYEQY
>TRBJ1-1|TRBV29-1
SGGTANTEAF
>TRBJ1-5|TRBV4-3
ASSQDWIAGGNQPQH
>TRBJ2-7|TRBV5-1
ASGAETPYEQY
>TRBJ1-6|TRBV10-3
AISVKEAYNSPLH
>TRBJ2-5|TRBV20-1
SEGGRAQTQY
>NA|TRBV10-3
AISDPGQGFAETQY
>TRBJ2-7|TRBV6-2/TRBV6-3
ASSYFNYEQY
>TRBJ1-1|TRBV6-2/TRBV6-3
ASSYYHTGPFAENTEAF
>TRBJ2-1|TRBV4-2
ASSPLGLTDTQF
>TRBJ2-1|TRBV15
ATSRESSGYNEQF
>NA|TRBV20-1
SAGRERRVESHEQY
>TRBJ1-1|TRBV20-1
SARDKGQNTEAF
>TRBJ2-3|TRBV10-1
ASSSGTGPDTQY
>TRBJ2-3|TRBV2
ASSGPARGPTSTDTQY
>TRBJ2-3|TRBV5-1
ASRTGTGLDTQY
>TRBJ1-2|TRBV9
ASSEIGLYGYT
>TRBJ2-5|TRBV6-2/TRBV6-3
ASGSSRAGVETQY
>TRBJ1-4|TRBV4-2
ASSPAVGQKLF
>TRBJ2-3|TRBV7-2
ASRVGTSGIDTQY
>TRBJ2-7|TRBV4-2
ASSQGYGLAGVEQY
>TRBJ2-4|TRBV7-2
ASSPQAGATNIQY